This entry lists 31 T cell receptor beta chains sequenced from one sample in a study of OX40 agonist ivuxolimab in advanced cancers. Profiled with immunoSEQ multiplex PCR; TCRdb holds only in-frame clones, not every one. The sample carries tens of thousands of clones, 65% to 85% recorded once. Sequencing was performed on CD4+ or CD8+ T cells sorted from blood, taken in a trial of the OX40 agonist ivuxolimab. Receptor source: an adult with an advanced solid tumor such as melanoma, head and neck, liver or kidney cancer.

This clone was observed once. The chain is built from TRBV11-2 and TRBJ2-3, with TRBD2 as a possible D gene (5 bases). Germline-derived CDR1 and CDR2 are SGHAT and FQNNGV. This CDR3 comprises 17 residues. V lost 5 bases and J lost 3, with 21 bases in between. CDR3 sequence: CASSRFRDSSPTDTQYF. The CDR3 DNA reads as TGTGCCAGCAGCCGGTTTCGGGATTCGAGCCCAACAGATACGCAGTATTTT.

The chain couples TRBV5-5 to TRBJ2-7; D is tentatively TRBD1 or TRBD2 (5 bases each). From germline, CDR1 is SGHKS and CDR2 YYEKEE (reference sequence). Trimming stripped 2 bases from V and 7 bases from J, with 7 bases between. CDR3 length equals 11 residues. CDR3 DNA: TGTGCCAGCAGCTTTGGGGGTGAGCAGTACTTC. Translating it yields CASSFGGEQYF.

As for this clone: This clone may be a read error of a much larger clone one base away. V is TRBV4-3 and J is TRBJ2-5; tentative D call: TRBD1 (6 bases). The J call is uncertain, as TRBJ2-7 better fits the DNA end. This CDR3 spans 15 amino acids. The germline CDR1 and CDR2 sequences are LGHNA and YSLEER. The CDR3 loop is CASSQYRDISYEQYF. In DNA, the CDR3 is TGCGCCAGCAGCCAATACCGGGACATTTCCTACGAGCAGTACTTC.

The chain employs TRBV9 and TRBJ2-1; 7 positions match TRBD1. From germline, CDR1 is SGDLS and CDR2 YYNGEE. With 0 bases clipped from V and 5 bases from J, the junction kept 2 bases outside the gene matches. The CDR3 totals 14 residues. The CDR3 loop is CASSVVGTDNEQFF. DNA of the CDR3: TGTGCCAGCAGCGTAGTAGGGACAGACAATGAGCAGTTCTTC.

J is TRBJ1-2 and V is TRBV14; D is unclear. The CDR3 covers 16 residues. The V and J ends lost 3 bases and 1 base respectively, with 15 bases between them. Germline lookup yields CDR1 SGHDN and CDR2 FVKESK. CDR3 bases: TGTGCCAGCAGCCAGCAAACAGAAAACCTTAACTATGGCTACACCTTC. Translating it yields CASSQQTENLNYGYTF.

The genes are TRBV15 and TRBJ2-2, with TRBD2 matching over 8 bases. The CDR3 covers 20 residues. V gave up 1 base and J gave up 5 bases; unmatched junction bases: 18. From germline, CDR1 is LNHNV and CDR2 YYDKDF (reference sequence). CDR3 sequence: CATSRVGRGAYPPRTGELFF. The CDR3 region has the DNA TGTGCCACCAGCAGAGTAGGGCGGGGGGCCTACCCTCCACGGACCGGGGAGCTGTTTTTT. Supplemented by reference TRBV15 and TRBJ2-2, the full variable domain reads DAMVIQNPRYQVTQFGKPVTLSCSQTLNHNVMYWYQQKSSQAPKLLFHYYDKDFNNEADTPDNFQSRRPNTSFCFLDIRSPGLGDTAMYLCATSRVGRGAYPPRTGELFFGEGSRLTVL.

The chain has TRBV9 and TRBJ2-3; D might be TRBD1 or TRBD2, each matching 5 bases. In germline, CDR1 is SGDLS, CDR2 YYNGEE. Deletions cut 3 bases from V and 4 bases from J, with 15 bases between. This CDR3 is 15 amino acids long. CDR3 DNA: TGTGCCAGCAGCGGCCCTTTGGGGGAGTCAGATACGCAGTATTTT. Amino acids: CASSGPLGESDTQYF.

V and J are TRBV5-6 and TRBJ2-7, with D possibly being TRBD1 (5 bases). The CDR3 extends over 12 amino acids. The V and J ends lost 7 bases and 7 bases respectively, with 15 bases between them. Germline V gene sequence: CDR1 SGHDT, CDR2 YYEEEE. As DNA, the CDR3 is TGTGCCAGCTCGCAGGGAAATCGGGAGCAGTACTTC. Residues: CASSQGNREQYF.

This clone was seen only once. This sequence joins TRBV11-3 and TRBJ2-2, with 9 bases that match TRBD1. From germline, CDR1 is SGHNT and CDR2 YENEEA. This CDR3 is built from 17 residues. The ends lost 0 bases at V and 0 bases at J; junction bases unmatched: 2. The CDR3 sequence: CASSLDRDRANTGELFF. As DNA, the CDR3 is TGTGCCAGCAGCTTAGATCGGGACAGGGCGAACACCGGGGAGCTGTTTTTT. Together with reference TRBV11-3 and TRBJ2-2, the CDR3 gives the full variable domain: EAGVVQSPRYKIIEKKQPVAFWCNPISGHNTLYWYLQNLGQGPELLIRYENEEAVDDSQLPKDRFSAERLKGVDSTLKIQPAELGDSAVYLCASSLDRDRANTGELFFGEGSRLTVL.

This clone was counted between two and nine times. The V call is TRBV5-1, the J call TRBJ2-1, with 7 bases fitting TRBD2. The CDR3 has 15 amino acids. Trimming took 8 bases from V and 8 from J; bases not matched to a gene: 16. Germline values: CDR1 SGHRS, CDR2 YFSETQ. The CDR3 is CASGTGVGGPYEQFF. CDR3 coding DNA: TGCGCCAGTGGAACGGGGGTGGGAGGGCCCTATGAGCAGTTCTTC.

The chain couples TRBV2 to TRBJ1-1; maybe TRBD1 (6 bases). With 5 bases removed from V and 1 base from J, the gap between germline ends came to 20 bases. The CDR3 sequence is 17 residues long. Germline lookup yields CDR1 SNHLY and CDR2 FYNNEI. The CDR3 DNA reads TGTGCCAGCAGTCATACCCTTGAGACAGGCTCGAACACTGAAGCTTTCTTT. Its protein is CASSHTLETGSNTEAFF.

The V and J genes are TRBV27 and TRBJ2-7, with TRBD2 matching over 13 bases. Unmatched junction bases numbered 17, after V lost 5 bases and J lost 4 bases. Germline V gene sequence: CDR1 MNHEY, CDR2 SMNVEV (reference sequence). There are 19 residues in the CDR3. CDR3 region: CASSVLGLAGTTVIYEQYF. The CDR3 DNA follows: TGTGCCAGCAGTGTCCTGGGACTAGCGGGAACCACTGTGATATACGAGCAGTACTTC.

This rearrangement joins TRBV6-1 to TRBJ1-5; D call uncertain. Germline V CDR1 and CDR2: MNHNS, SASEGT. The CDR3 totals 15 residues. V dropped 1 base and J dropped 1 base, with 8 bases sitting between them. The CDR3 coding sequence is TGTGCCAGCAGTGAAGGAGGGAGAAGCAATCAGCCCCAGCATTTT. This encodes CASSEGGRSNQPQHF.

The CDR3 sequence is CASSLLGSGTGEQYF. The DNA for the CDR3 is TGTGCCAGCTCCCTTTTGGGGAGCGGAACCGGCGAGCAGTACTTC. The chain carries TRBV18 and TRBJ2-5, with TRBD2 as a possible D gene (5 bases). Matching the DNA end better, TRBJ2-7 makes the J call doubtful. Germline CDR1 KGHSH, CDR2 LQKENI. The CDR3 contains 15 residues.

The rearrangement links TRBV10-2 to TRBJ2-7; 9 nucleotides align to TRBD1. V was clipped by 6 bases and J by 5 bases; unmatched bases: 5. The germline CDR1 and CDR2 sequences are WSHSY and SAAADI. The length of the CDR3 is 13 residues. CDR3 in amino acids: CASSGQGFNEQYF. The CDR3, as DNA: TGCGCCAGCAGCGGACAGGGGTTCAACGAGCAGTACTTC.

This clone showed up just once. The chain recombines TRBV4-1 with TRBJ1-3, with D uncertain. The CDR3 totals 16 residues. Trimming took 2 bases from V and 1 from J, leaving 12 bases between them. Per the germline V gene, CDR1 is MGHRA and CDR2 is YSYEKL. The CDR3 sequence: CASSQPIGGSGNTIYF. CDR3 coding DNA: TGCGCCAGCAGCCAACCCATTGGCGGTTCTGGAAACACCATATATTTT.

In this sample, this clone turned up a few times. CDR3 region: CASAFSRNTEAFF. CDR3 DNA sequence: TGTGCCAGTGCATTTAGTAGGAACACTGAAGCTTTCTTT. The chain employs TRBV19 and TRBJ1-1; D is unresolved. V dropped 8 bases and J dropped 1 base, with 11 bases sitting between them. The CDR3 loop spans 13 amino acids. In germline, CDR1 is LNHDA, CDR2 SQIVND (reference sequence).

The gene calls are TRBV19 and TRBJ2-7, with 9 positions matching TRBD2. CDR3 length: 19 residues. Germline lookup yields CDR1 LNHDA and CDR2 SQIVND (reference sequence). V was pared by 0 bases and J by 3 bases, with 15 bases of the junction left unmatched. The CDR3 loop reads CASSIDPPLAGLLFYEQYF. The CDR3 nucleotides read TGTGCCAGTAGTATAGATCCCCCTCTAGCGGGACTTCTTTTCTACGAGCAGTACTTC. Combining the CDR3 with reference TRBV19 and TRBJ2-7 gives the whole variable domain DGGITQSPKYLFRKEGQNVTLSCEQNLNHDAMYWYRQDPGQGLRLIYYSQIVNDFQKGDIAEGYSVSREKKESFPLTVTSAQKNPTAFYLCASSIDPPLAGLLFYEQYFGPGTRLTVT.

This chain joins TRBV2 and TRBJ1-3; the D gene is possibly TRBD1 (5 bases). CDR3 length: 16 residues. V dropped 6 bases and J dropped 4 bases, with 19 bases sitting between them. Per germline, CDR1 SNHLY and CDR2 FYNNEI. The CDR3 DNA follows: TGTGCCAGCAGCTCGGCAAGGGGCGCGGGAGGAAACACCATATATTTT. This sequence encodes CASSSARGAGGNTIYF.

The chain couples TRBV7-2 to TRBJ2-3; 7 bases map to TRBD2. Germline lookup yields CDR1 SGHTA and CDR2 FQGNSA. Trimming cost V 4 bases and J 4 bases; bases outside gene matches: 11. The CDR3 consists of 16 residues. Here the CDR3 DNA reads TGTGCCAGCAGCTGGGCAGCGCGGGAGTTGGCAGATACGCAGTATTTT. This encodes CASSWAARELADTQYF.

The chain combines TRBV5-1 with TRBJ1-2; 7 bases fit TRBD1. Germline V gives CDR1 SGHRS, CDR2 YFSETQ. This CDR3 comprises 14 residues. V trimming: 2 bases; J trimming: 4 bases; junction bases outside the gene matches: 5. CDR3 in amino acids: CASSFTTGSYGYTF. CDR3 bases: TGCGCCAGCAGCTTCACGACAGGGTCCTATGGCTACACCTTC.

This chain joins TRBV7-9 and TRBJ1-5; D gene uncertain. The CDR3 covers 14 residues. CDR1 and CDR2 from the germline V gene are SEHNR and FQNEAQ (reference sequence). V shed 1 base and J shed 5 bases, with 9 bases lying between them. CDR3 sequence: CASSLGQPDQPQHF. The CDR3 DNA reads as TGTGCCAGCAGCTTAGGTCAGCCTGATCAGCCCCAGCATTTT.

This chain uses TRBV27 with TRBJ2-2, with D unresolved. V lost 2 bases and J lost 3, with 1 base in between. This CDR3 comprises 12 residues. Germline V gene lookup returns CDR1 MNHEY and CDR2 SMNVEV (reference sequence). CDR3 nucleotides: TGTGCCAGCAGTTTAGACACCGGGGAGCTGTTTTTT. Its translation: CASSLDTGELFF.

This clone appeared a single time. The V gene is TRBV6-1, the J gene TRBJ2-5; D unresolved. Gene TRBJ2-7 matches the end of the DNA better, so the J call may be wrong. Germline V gene sequence: CDR1 MNHNS, CDR2 SASEGT. The CDR3 length is 13 residues. The CDR3 is CASSDPTAYEQYF. CDR3 coding DNA: TGTGCCAGCAGTGACCCCACAGCCTACGAGCAGTACTTC.

J is TRBJ2-3 and V is TRBV4-3; 8 bases match TRBD2. V was clipped by 3 bases and J by 1 base; unmatched bases: 0. There are 14 residues in the CDR3. Germline CDR1 and CDR2: LGHNA and YSLEER. Here the CDR3 DNA reads TGCGCCAGCAGCCAGACTAGCGGCACAGATACGCAGTATTTT. It translates to CASSQTSGTDTQYF.

The chain combines TRBV27 with TRBJ2-2, with 7 bases aligning to TRBD2. Germline lookup yields CDR1 MNHEY and CDR2 SMNVEV (reference sequence). The CDR3 covers 15 residues. Trimming cost V 7 bases and J 1 base; bases outside gene matches: 6. The CDR3 nucleotides read TGTGCCAGCACCTGGGGGGGATTGAACACCGGGGAGCTGTTTTTT. This codes for CASTWGGLNTGELFF.

This sequence joins TRBV7-9 and TRBJ2-7; D uncertain. The germline CDR1 and CDR2 sequences are SEHNR and FQNEAQ (reference sequence). The V gene lost 1 base and the J gene lost 6 bases, with 7 bases spanning the gap. This CDR3 has 12 residues. The CDR3 DNA follows: TGTGCCAGCAGCTTAGTCAAGGGCGAGCAGTACTTC. This gives the protein CASSLVKGEQYF.

In its sample, this clone was seen once. DNA for the CDR3: TGTGCCAGCAGCTTACGGCATGCTGGGGCCAACGTCCTGACTTTC. Encoded protein: CASSLRHAGANVLTF. V is TRBV7-2 and J is TRBJ2-6; D is undetermined. Trimming removed 2 bases from V and 2 bases from J, with 7 bases in between. The CDR3 runs to 15 residues. Germline V gene data show CDR1 as SGHTA and CDR2 as FQGNSA.

This clone counts as large. Additional DNA sequences in this sample encode the identical CDR3. The rearrangement uses TRBV27 and TRBJ2-7; D is possibly TRBD1 (5 bases). CDR3 length: 14 amino acids. CDR1 and CDR2 (germline): MNHEY, SMNVEV (reference sequence). V shed 3 bases and J shed 0 bases, with 9 bases lying between them. The CDR3 sequence is CASSLVRDSYEQYF. CDR3 in DNA: TGTGCCAGCAGTTTGGTCAGGGACTCCTACGAGCAGTACTTC.

The CDR3 loop is CASSEGGKDMNTEAFF. In DNA, the CDR3 is TGTGCCAGCAGCGAGGGAGGAAAAGACATGAACACTGAAGCTTTCTTT. The chain carries TRBV9 and TRBJ1-1; D is ambiguous. Between the trimmed V and J ends, which lost 3 bases and 0 bases, there was a span of 15 bases. Germline V gene data show CDR1 as SGDLS and CDR2 as YYNGEE. The CDR3 sequence is 16 residues long.

The chain couples TRBV7-9 to TRBJ2-1; 8 nucleotides line up with TRBD2. Trimming cost V 6 bases and J 13 bases; bases outside gene matches: 8. The V gene's germline CDR1 is SEHNR and CDR2 FQNEAQ (reference sequence). CDR3 length equals 12 residues. The chain's CDR3 is CASSSGGAQQFF. The CDR3 DNA reads as TGTGCCAGCAGTTCGGGAGGGGCACAACAGTTCTTC.